The entry that follows covers one TCR beta chain sequence. Which antigen it targets is not known. No per-base quality is available; no much larger clone lies one base away. The data belong to a study of identical twins (TCRdb year 2016). With respect to the entire study: To test whether fetal clonotypes persist, this study deep-sequenced TCR alpha and beta repertoires from monozygotic twins, from unrelated adults of various ages, and from cord blood. To rule out contamination, replicate twin experiments were performed at different times with different library preparation protocols. The research as a whole found: Excess twin sharing in beta out-of-frame sequences was weaker because fewer shared sequences lowered the signal-to-noise ratio. In monozygotic twins, out-of-frame TCR alpha sharing was systematically underestimated by recombination models, although the models agreed with sharing between unrelated individuals. Zero-insertion analyses could be partly confounded by invariant T cells such as MAIT and iNKT, though diverse VJ usage argued against such confounding for most clonotypes. Compared with coincidental sharing between unrelated individuals, an excess of low generation-probability sequences was observed among out-of-frame TCR alpha sequences shared between twins. Abundant cord blood beta clonotypes had fewer insertions, young adult naive repertoires showed a similar but weaker trend, and memory repertoires showed no such trend. Because the same donors could not be followed over many years, the conclusions depended on cross-sectional statistical analysis.

Every donor in the study was a healthy Caucasian. Three unrelated non-twin adults were additionally sequenced: a male aged 18 to 29, a male aged 50 to 60 and a female aged 50 to 60. Using Miltenyi CD45RO+ enrichment and human naive T-cell isolation kits, memory (CD45RO+) and naive T cells were isolated from PBMC. The library was built by means of 5' RACE. The sequencer was an Illumina HiSeq 2000. Template switching added a universal primer binding site, and the final cDNA carried a unique molecular identifier that allowed TCR cDNA molecules to be counted accurately. Specific primers in the conserved constant-segment region were used to synthesize first-strand cDNA for TCR alpha and beta chains. To control for contamination, every cDNA library was double barcoded, receiving both a SMART-Mk sample barcode and Illumina barcodes. TruSeq adapter sequences, together with Illumina sample barcodes, were added in two successive PCR steps. The Illumina HiSeq platform was used with custom primers to sequence TCR alpha and beta cDNA libraries. The paper's processing steps were these. MiGEC processed the raw reads to extract unique molecular identifiers, while MiXCR was used to determine the CDR3 positions. For each individual, recombination models were inferred using an EM algorithm with the repgenHMM and IGoR tools. The analysis of shared clonotypes was done with the tcR package in R, with sharing normalized by the product of cloneset sizes. To study raw recombination without the effects of thymic and clonal selection, out-of-frame nonproductive sequences were analyzed. TCRdb applied fastp at Q25 and MiXCR to the public reads, then kept only in-frame beta chains. Rows merge per CDR3 protein into single entries with the most common DNA and genes. What appears here as the V and J calls and clone size reflects TCRdb's work, not the paper's. Here the sample has 400,000 to 500,000 distinct CDR3 sequences; around 18% occur a single time. Together, the top ten hold approximately 12% of the sample.

According to the germline V gene, CDR1 reads SGHRS and CDR2 reads YFSETQ. V is reduced by 5 bases and J by 6 bases, leaving a spacing of 18 bases between them. Including cysteine and phenylalanine, the CDR3 has 15 amino acids. CDR3 DNA only is kept here, 45 bases in frame from base 1. This sequence uses TRBV5-1 and TRBJ2-1; the D gene is possibly TRBD1, with 6 bases matching. The material sequenced was naive T cells sorted from blood. Sample cell subset or site, as interpreted from the label and publication: cells isolated with a human naive T-cell isolation kit. The TCR originated in a man aged 50 or older in good health. The DNA reads TGCGCCAGCAGATACAGGGCAGGGTTAAGCAATGAGCAGTTCTTC. The translation is CASRYRAGLSNEQFF. The entire variable domain, with the stretches around the CDR3 drawn from the reference TRBV5-1 and TRBJ2-1 proteins, is KAGVTQTPRYLIKTRGQQVTLSCSPISGHRSVSWYQQTPGQGLQFLFEYFSETQRNKGNFPGRFSGRQFSNSRSEMNVSTLELGDSALYLCASRYRAGLSNEQFFGPGTRLTVL.